Reported below is one T cell receptor beta chain. Its matching antigen is unknown. These data are taken from a study of cytomegalovirus exposure and HLA in healthy donors. Study outcomes and limitations: As a later analysis revealed, the rate of TCR association differed by HLA locus, with DRB1 most and HLA-C fewest.

The PCR used 60 Vbeta and 13 Jbeta primers. Produced via immunoSEQ multiplex PCR; TCRdb's table is partial and in-frame only. The repertoire consists of about 120,000 clones, with around three fifths occurring once and the leading ten covering more than 6.5%. CDR1 and CDR2 (germline): MNHEY, SMNVEV (reference sequence). The CDR3 totals 16 residues. Germline trimming cut 2 bases from V and 3 bases from J; bases unmatched to any gene: 10. The sequence was obtained from a woman aged 40 to 50 in good health and CMV-seropositive. The rearrangement links TRBV27 to TRBJ2-7, with 7 bases aligning to TRBD1. Input material: PBMCs. The CDR3 here is CASSLPSQGVLYEQYF. In DNA, the CDR3 is TGTGCCAGCAGTTTACCGAGTCAGGGGGTGCTCTACGAGCAGTACTTC.